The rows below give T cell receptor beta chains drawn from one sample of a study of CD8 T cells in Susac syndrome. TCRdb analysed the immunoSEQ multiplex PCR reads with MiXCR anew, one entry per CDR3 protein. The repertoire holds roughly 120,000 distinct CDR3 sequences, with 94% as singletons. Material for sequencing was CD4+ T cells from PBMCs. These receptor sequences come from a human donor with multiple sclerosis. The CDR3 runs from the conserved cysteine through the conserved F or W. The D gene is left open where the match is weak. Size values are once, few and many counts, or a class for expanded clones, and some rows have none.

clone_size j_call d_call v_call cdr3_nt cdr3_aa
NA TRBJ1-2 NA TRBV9 TGTGCCAGCAGCGTAGAGCAGGCGAGCTATGGCTACACCTTC CASSVEQASYGYTF
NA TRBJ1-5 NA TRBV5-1 TGCGCCAGCAGCTTGGATCGGGGAGGTCAGCCCCAGCATTTT CASSLDRGGQPQHF
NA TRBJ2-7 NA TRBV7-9 TGTGCCAGCAACAATATGGGACCCGTTGGGGAGCAGTACTTC CASNNMGPVGEQYF
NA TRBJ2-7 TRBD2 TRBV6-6 TGTGCCAGCAGTTACAGGCTAGCGGGAGAAGTAAACGAGCAGTACTTC CASSYRLAGEVNEQYF
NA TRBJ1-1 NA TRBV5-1 TGCGCCAGCAGCTCAGGATCCCACACTGAAGCTTTCTTT CASSSGSHTEAFF
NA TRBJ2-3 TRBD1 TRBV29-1 TGCAGCGTTGAAGGCCGCCAGGGGGCTACTGGCACAGATACGCAGTATTTT CSVEGRQGATGTDTQYF
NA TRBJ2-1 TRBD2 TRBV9 TGTGCCAGCAGCGTAGAGCCGGGAGGCCACAATGAGCAGTTCTTC CASSVEPGGHNEQFF
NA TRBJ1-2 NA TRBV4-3 TGCGCCAGCAGCCAAGATGGCAGAATGGGCGGCTACACCTTC CASSQDGRMGGYTF
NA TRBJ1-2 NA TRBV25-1 NA CASSTSGQGYGGYTF
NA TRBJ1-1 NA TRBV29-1 TGCAGCAGTGTTGACAGTGAAGCTTTCTTT CSSVDSEAFF
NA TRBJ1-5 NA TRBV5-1 TGCGACAGCATAAGGGGACCATCGTTTCGGGGCGGCAATCAGCCCCAGCATTTT CDSIRGPSFRGGNQPQHF
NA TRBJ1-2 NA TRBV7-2 TGTGCCAGCAGCTTAGCCCCTCAGGGGAACTATGGCTACACCTTC CASSLAPQGNYGYTF
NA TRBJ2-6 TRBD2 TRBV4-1 TGCGCCAGCAGTCGCCCCGGACTAGCGGAGCTCTCTGGGGCCAACGTCCTGACTTTC CASSRPGLAELSGANVLTF
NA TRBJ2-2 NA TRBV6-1 TGTGCCAGCAGTGAATATGCGGGGACCCCCACCGGGGAGCTGTTTTTT CASSEYAGTPTGELFF
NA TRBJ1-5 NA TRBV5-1 TGCGCCAGCAGACCGGGCGAGGGGGGTCAGCCCCAGCATTTT CASRPGEGGQPQHF
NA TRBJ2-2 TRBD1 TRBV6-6 TGTGCCAGCAGTTACCTCGGACAGGACACCGGGGAGCTGTTTTTT CASSYLGQDTGELFF
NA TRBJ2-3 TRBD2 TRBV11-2 TGTGCCAGCAGCTTAGGATCTAGCGGGTATAGCACAGATACGCAGTATTTT CASSLGSSGYSTDTQYF
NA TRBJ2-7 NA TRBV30 TGTGCCTCATCTATGGGGGCGCCGACTAAGGAAGAGCAGTACTTC CASSMGAPTKEEQYF
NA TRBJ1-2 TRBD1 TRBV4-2 TGTGCCAGCAGCCAAGAGGGACAGGGGCTGTATGGCTACACCTTC CASSQEGQGLYGYTF
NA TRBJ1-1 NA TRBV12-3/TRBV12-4 TGTGCCAGCCAATCTAACGAGGGCACTGAAGCTTTCTTT CASQSNEGTEAFF
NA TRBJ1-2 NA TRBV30 TGTGCCTGGAGTCTCAAAGGGGGAAGTTATGGCTACACCTTC CAWSLKGGSYGYTF
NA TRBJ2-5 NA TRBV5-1 TGCGCCAGCAGCAACGGGAACCGGGAAGAGACCCAGTACTTC CASSNGNREETQYF
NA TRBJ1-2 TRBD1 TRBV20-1 TGCAGCGCCGACGGGACAGCGAACTATGGCTACACCTTC CSADGTANYGYTF
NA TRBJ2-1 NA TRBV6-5 TGTGCCAGCAATATTAGGGGAACAGGGTTATGTGGTAGTTTC CASNIRGTGLCGSF
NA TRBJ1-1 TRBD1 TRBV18 TGTGCCAGCTCACCAATGACAGGGGGCACTGAAGCTTTCTTT CASSPMTGGTEAFF
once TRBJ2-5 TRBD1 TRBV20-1 TGCAGTGCTCCCCGGGACAGGGGGCTTGAGACCCAGTACTTC CSAPRDRGLETQYF
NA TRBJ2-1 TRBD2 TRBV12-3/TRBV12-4 TGTGCCAGCAGTTTAGCCATAGGACTAGCGGTTAATGAGCAGTTCTTC CASSLAIGLAVNEQFF
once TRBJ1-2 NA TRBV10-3 TGTGCCATCAGTGAGGACAGATCACGGTTAAGCTACACCTTC CAISEDRSRLSYTF
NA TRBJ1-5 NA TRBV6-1 TGTGCCAGCAGGGAATCCCACGGGAATCAGCCCCAGCATTTT CASRESHGNQPQHF
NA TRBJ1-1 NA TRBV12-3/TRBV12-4 TGTGCCAGCAGTCCCTGGACAGCGAACACTGAAGCTTTCTTT CASSPWTANTEAFF
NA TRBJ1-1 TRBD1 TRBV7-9 TGTGCCAGCAGCTTGACAGGGTTAGCTTTCTTT CASSLTGLAFF
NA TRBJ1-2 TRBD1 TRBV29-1 TGTACGACCTCAGGGGGAGCTAACTATGGCTACACCTTC CTTSGGANYGYTF
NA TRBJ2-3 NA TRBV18 TGTGCCAGCGCAAGGGGGGATTCAGATACGCAGTATTTT CASARGDSDTQYF
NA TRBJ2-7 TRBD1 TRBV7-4 TGTGCCAGCAGCTTAACGGGACAGCTTAGCTCCTACGAGCAGTACTTC CASSLTGQLSSYEQYF
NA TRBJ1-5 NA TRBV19 TGTGCCAGTTGCCCCGGACTCCTCCATCAGCCCCAGCATTTT CASCPGLLHQPQHF
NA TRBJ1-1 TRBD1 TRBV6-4 TGTGCCAGCAGTGAGACAGGGGGGTACACTGAAGCTTTCTTT CASSETGGYTEAFF
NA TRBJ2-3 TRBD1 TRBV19 TGTGCCAGTAGTATTGGGGACAGGGCCGCAGATACGCAGTATTTT CASSIGDRAADTQYF
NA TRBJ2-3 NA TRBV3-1 TGTGCCAGCAGCCAAGATACCCCTGGCACAGATACGCAGTATTTT CASSQDTPGTDTQYF
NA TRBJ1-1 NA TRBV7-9 TGTGCCAGCAGCTTGGAAGGGGGGAACACTGAAGCTTTCTTT CASSLEGGNTEAFF
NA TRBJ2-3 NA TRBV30 TGTGCCTGGAGCGGCGGAGATACGCAGTATTTT CAWSGGDTQYF
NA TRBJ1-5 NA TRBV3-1 TGTGCCAGCAGCCAAGGCAGGGGCGGCAATCAGCCCCAGCATTTT CASSQGRGGNQPQHF
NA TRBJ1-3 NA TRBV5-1 TGCGCCAGCAGCTACCCCGACAGTCCTGGAAACACCATATATTTT CASSYPDSPGNTIYF
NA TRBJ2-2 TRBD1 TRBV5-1 TGCGCCAGCAGCTTTAGACAGGGTACCGGGGAGCTGTTTTTT CASSFRQGTGELFF
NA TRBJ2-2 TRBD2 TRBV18 TGTGCCAGCTCTTCAGCGGGGAAAGTCACCGGGGAGCTGTTTTTT CASSSAGKVTGELFF
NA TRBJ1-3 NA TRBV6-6 TGTGCCAGCACCCCAACACCAGGGTCCCCTGGAAACACCATATATTTT CASTPTPGSPGNTIYF
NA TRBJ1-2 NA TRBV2 TGTGCCAGCAGTGAAAATTTGGGGGCCGATGGCTACACCTTC CASSENLGADGYTF
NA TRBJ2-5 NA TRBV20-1 TGCAGTTCATCTGGAGGGACCGAAGAGACCCAGTACTTC CSSSGGTEETQYF
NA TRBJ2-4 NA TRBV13 TGTGCCAGCAGCTTCTCCCCAGGAGTCAATCTAGCCAAAAACATTCAGTACTTC CASSFSPGVNLAKNIQYF